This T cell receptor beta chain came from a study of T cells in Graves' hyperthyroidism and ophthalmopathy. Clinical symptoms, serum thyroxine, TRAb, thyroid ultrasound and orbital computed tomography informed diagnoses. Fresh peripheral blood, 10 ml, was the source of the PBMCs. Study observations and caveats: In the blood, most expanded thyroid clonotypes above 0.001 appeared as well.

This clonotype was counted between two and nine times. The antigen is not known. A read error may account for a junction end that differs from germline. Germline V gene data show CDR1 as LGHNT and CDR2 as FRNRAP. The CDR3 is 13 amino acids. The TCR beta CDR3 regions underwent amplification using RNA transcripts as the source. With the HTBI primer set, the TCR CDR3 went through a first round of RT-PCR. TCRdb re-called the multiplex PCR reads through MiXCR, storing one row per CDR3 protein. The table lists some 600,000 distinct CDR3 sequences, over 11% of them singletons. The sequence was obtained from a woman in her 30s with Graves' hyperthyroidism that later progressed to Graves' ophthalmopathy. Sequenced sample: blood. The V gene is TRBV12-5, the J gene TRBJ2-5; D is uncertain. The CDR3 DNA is TGTGCTAGTGGTTCTCGAAACGGAGAGACCCAGTATTTC. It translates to CASGSRNGETQYF.